This section outlines one TCR beta chain sequence together with its context. The antigen remains undetermined. This entry comes from a study of cytomegalovirus exposure and HLA in healthy donors. Despite likely unrecorded immune exposures, the donors were nominally healthy at the time of sampling. Losses at the gene ends were 1 base for V and 8 bases for J; bases not matched to a gene: 1. The CDR3 extends over 13 amino acids. Looked up from germline, CDR1 is ENHRY and CDR2 is SYGVKD. This PCR relied on a set of 60 Vbeta primers and 13 Jbeta primers. Assay used: immunoSEQ multiplex PCR; TCRdb lists only in-frame clones, some missing. The profile shows about 120,000 clones, around 80% of them singletons. Notes on the study in general: An analysis that was carried out later associated 16,951 TCR beta sequences with HLA alleles at 0.05 false discovery rate. Several top significant clusters appeared, in a later analysis, to be linked to common viral pathogens.

The rearrangement links TRBV10-3 to TRBJ1-3; the match to TRBD1 covers 8 bases. Material for sequencing was PBMCs. The clonotype comes from a woman aged 40-49 years in good health and CMV-seropositive. This chain's CDR3 is CAISELQGDTIYF. The CDR3 DNA is TGTGCCATCAGTGAGTTACAGGGGGACACCATATATTTT.